The 19 T cell receptor beta chains presented below share a single source sample, sequenced in a study of blood T cell repertoires in COVID-19. Clones were sequenced by immunoSEQ multiplex PCR, and TCRdb holds only the in-frame ones, with some missing. The table shows about 98,000 clones, with 82% occurring only once. The sample consisted of peripheral blood. Receptor source: a man in his 70s with active or convalescent COVID-19.

This clone was observed a few times. The chain is built from TRBV7-8 and TRBJ2-5; D uncertain. Germline V lookup: CDR1 SGHVS, CDR2 FQNEAQ. Trimming took off 2 bases at V and 3 bases at J, with 10 bases between the two ends. This CDR3 contains 14 residues. The DNA of the CDR3 is TGTGCCAGCAGCTTATCTACGGTAAAAGAGACCCAGTACTTC. Translating gives CASSLSTVKETQYF.

This chain links TRBV3-1 (or the pseudogene TRBV3-2) with TRBJ1-1; D gene ambiguous. V lost 2 bases and J lost 6, with 13 bases in between. This CDR3 is 14 amino acids long. CDR1 is LGHDT, CDR2 YNNKEL, per germline (reference sequence). The DNA for the CDR3 is TGTGCCAGCAGCCAACCCGAGCGCGGCCCTGAAGCTTTCTTT. Its translation: CASSQPERGPEAFF.

The J gene is TRBJ2-5, the V gene TRBV2; D gene ambiguous. The CDR3 is 12 amino acids. The germline V and J ends were trimmed by 7 bases and 4 bases, with 10 bases remaining between them. The V gene's germline CDR1 is SNHLY and CDR2 FYNNEI. The CDR3 loop reads CASTPSRETQYF. Written as DNA, the CDR3 is TGTGCCAGCACCCCATCGAGAGAGACCCAGTACTTC.

This chain connects TRBV19 to TRBJ1-1; TRBD1 might be the D (6 bases). This CDR3 has 13 amino acids. CDR1 LNHDA and CDR2 SQIVND come from the germline V gene (reference sequence). V lost 6 bases, J lost 3 bases, and 11 bases lay in between. CDR3 sequence (DNA): TGTGCCAGTAGCTCACAGGGTTACACTGAAGCTTTCTTT. Amino acid sequence: CASSSQGYTEAFF.

V and J are TRBV9 and TRBJ1-1, with TRBD1 identical over 7 bases. The J segment lost 5 bases and the V segment lost 0 bases, leaving 10 bases of the junction unmatched. The CDR3 is made up of 16 amino acids. Germline values: CDR1 SGDLS, CDR2 YYNGEE. The CDR3: CASSVGLRDSRTEAFF. The CDR3 DNA reads TGTGCCAGCAGCGTAGGTCTCCGGGACAGTCGGACTGAAGCTTTCTTT.

The count of this clone is one. The chain carries TRBV19 and TRBJ1-3; D not certain. This CDR3 comprises 14 residues. The V gene's germline CDR1 is LNHDA and CDR2 SQIVND (reference sequence). Trimming cost V 1 base and J 4 bases, with 8 bases left between them. CDR3 protein: CASSIGGSGNTIYF. In nucleotides, the CDR3 is TGTGCCAGTAGTATAGGCGGGTCCGGAAACACCATATATTTT.

J is TRBJ1-5 and V is TRBV5-6; a possible D gene is TRBD1 (6 bases). Germline CDR1 reads SGHDT; CDR2 reads YYEEEE. The CDR3 sequence is 14 residues long. Trimming left V 1 base short and J 6 bases short, with 11 bases between. The CDR3 nucleotides read TGTGCCAGCAGCTTGAAGGGGGATCGTCAGCCCCAGCATTTT. As protein: CASSLKGDRQPQHF.

This clone was detected once. V usage is TRBV6-5 and J usage is TRBJ1-3, with 8 bases lining up with TRBD1. The CDR3 contains 15 residues. Unmatched junction bases numbered 11, after V lost 9 bases and J lost 4 bases. Germline assignment: CDR1 MNHEY and CDR2 SVGAGI. The CDR3 loop is CARQGGAPRGNTIYF. The CDR3 DNA reads as TGTGCCAGACAGGGGGGGGCCCCGAGAGGAAACACCATATATTTT.

The chain joins TRBV6-4 to TRBJ2-3, with unresolved D. The ends were cut back, 4 bases at V and 0 bases at J, with 8 bases in the middle. Germline CDR1 MRHNA, CDR2 SNTAGT. This CDR3 spans 14 amino acids. The CDR3 loop reads CASSVEESTDTQYF. CDR3 sequence (DNA): TGTGCCAGCAGTGTTGAGGAAAGCACAGATACGCAGTATTTT.

The V gene is TRBV20-1, the J gene TRBJ1-2; no firm D call. V gave up 1 base and J gave up 5 bases, with 5 bases separating them. Germline V gene lookup returns CDR1 DFQATT and CDR2 SNEGSKA (reference sequence). This CDR3 has 11 residues. The CDR3 DNA follows: TGCAGTGCTAGAGGGAGGTATGGCTACACCTTC. Protein product: CSARGRYGYTF.

The chain links TRBV11-2 to TRBJ2-7; D gene ambiguous. This CDR3 region has 14 residues. The ends were cut back, 0 bases at V and 4 bases at J, with 10 bases in the middle. Germline CDR1 and CDR2: SGHAT and FQNNGV. The CDR3 spells CASSLEPSYYEQYF. The CDR3 coding sequence is TGTGCCAGCAGCTTAGAACCATCCTATTACGAGCAGTACTTC.

Remarks on this clone: Other DNA variants within this sample encode the same CDR3. The V and J genes are TRBV3-1 (or the pseudogene TRBV3-2) and TRBJ1-1; unclear D gene. Trimming took off 3 bases at V and 4 bases at J, with 6 bases between the two ends. The CDR3 extends over 12 amino acids. Per germline, CDR1 LGHDT and CDR2 YNNKEL (reference sequence). CDR3 sequence: CASSQGSTEAFF. As DNA, the CDR3 is TGTGCCAGCAGCCAGGGGAGCACTGAAGCTTTCTTT.

The chain has TRBV4-2 and TRBJ2-7, with D maybe TRBD2 (5 bases). The CDR3 has 13 amino acids. Trimming left V 2 bases short and J 2 bases short, with 7 bases between. Germline V gives CDR1 LGHNA, CDR2 YNFKEQ. The CDR3 loop is CASSQWGAYEQYF. The CDR3, as DNA: TGTGCCAGCAGCCAATGGGGAGCCTACGAGCAGTACTTC.

This chain joins TRBV7-9 and TRBJ2-2, with 9 bases matching TRBD1. V dropped 5 bases and J dropped 0; count of bases not matched to a gene: 4. The CDR3 is made up of 16 amino acids. Per the germline V gene, CDR1 is SEHNR and CDR2 is FQNEAQ (reference sequence). CDR3 DNA: TGTGCCAGCAGCATGGGACAGGGAGCGAACACCGGGGAGCTGTTTTTT. It yields the protein CASSMGQGANTGELFF.

The chain links TRBV12-5 to TRBJ1-2, with D possibly TRBD1 on 5 matching bases. The CDR3 contains 13 residues. The ends were cut back, 5 bases at V and 8 bases at J, with 15 bases in the middle. In germline, CDR1 is LGHNT, CDR2 FRNRAP. The CDR3 protein is CASGKEEGFGYTF. For the CDR3, the DNA is TGTGCTAGTGGTAAAGAGGAGGGGTTCGGCTACACCTTC. Full variable domain (outside the CDR3, taken from reference TRBV12-5 and TRBJ1-2): DARVTQTPRHKVTEMGQEVTMRCQPILGHNTVFWYRQTMMQGLELLAYFRNRAPLDDSGMPKDRFSAEMPDATLATLKIQPSEPRDSAVYFCASGKEEGFGYTFGSGTRLTVV.

J is TRBJ2-5 and V is TRBV30, with 8 positions matching TRBD2. The CDR3 runs to 17 residues. CDR1 is GTSNPN and CDR2 is SVGIG in the germline V gene (reference sequence). With 3 bases clipped from V and 1 base from J, the junction kept 13 bases outside the gene matches. CDR3 protein: CAWSGAGTRPIQETQYF. CDR3 nucleotide sequence: TGTGCCTGGAGCGGCGCCGGGACTAGGCCTATCCAAGAGACCCAGTACTTC. Full variable domain (rest looked up from reference TRBV30 and TRBJ2-5): SQTIHQWPATLVQPVGSPLSLECTVEGTSNPNLYWYRQAAGRGLQLLFYSVGIGQISSEVPQNLSASRPQDRQFILSSKKLLLSDSGFYLCAWSGAGTRPIQETQYFGPGTRLLVL.

The gene calls are TRBV7-9 and TRBJ1-1; 8 bases are a match to TRBD1. The CDR3 sequence is 14 residues long. Losses at the gene ends were 6 bases for V and 5 bases for J; bases not matched to a gene: 8. CDR1 and CDR2 (germline): SEHNR, FQNEAQ (reference sequence). The CDR3 sequence: CASSSGGFLTEAFF. The CDR3 coding sequence is TGTGCCAGCAGTTCAGGGGGCTTTTTGACTGAAGCTTTCTTT.

The V call is TRBV19, the J call TRBJ1-6, with 7 bases matching TRBD1. Germline assignment: CDR1 LNHDA and CDR2 SQIVND (reference sequence). The CDR3 totals 15 residues. V was pared by 5 bases and J by 6 bases, with 7 bases of the junction left unmatched. DNA for the CDR3: TGTGCCAGTAGTGGCCCGGGACAGCTTAATTCACCCCTCCACTTT. This translates into CASSGPGQLNSPLHF.

This clone was recorded many times. The V call is TRBV2, the J call TRBJ2-7; tentatively, D is TRBD2 (5 bases). Trimming stripped 8 bases from V and 3 bases from J, with 20 bases between. The CDR3 extends over 15 amino acids. Germline CDR1 is SNHLY and CDR2 is FYNNEI. The CDR3 here is CASREEAEFFYEQYF. The DNA of the CDR3 is TGTGCCAGCCGAGAGGAGGCAGAGTTCTTCTACGAGCAGTACTTC.